This TCR beta chain was profiled in a study of blood T cell repertoires in COVID-19. The J segment lost 5 bases and the V segment lost 4 bases, leaving 4 bases of the junction unmatched. There are 15 residues in the CDR3. Germline assignment: CDR1 SEHNR and CDR2 FQNEAQ (reference sequence). TCRdb keeps only in-frame clones here, not all; method: immunoSEQ multiplex PCR. The repertoire holds some 270,000 clones, with approximately 85% as singletons. Sequencing was done on a sample of PBMCs or T cells enriched from blood (not recorded which). The sequence derives from a woman aged 25 to 39 who had recovered from COVID-19. V gene TRBV7-9 combines with J gene TRBJ2-3; 12 nucleotides match TRBD1. This CDR3 reads CASSSGTGGIDTQYF. CDR3 bases: TGTGCCAGCAGCTCCGGGACAGGGGGCATAGATACGCAGTATTTT.